This TCR beta chain was identified during a study of blood T cell repertoires in COVID-19. Across the whole study: The United States, Italy and Spain provided the acute and convalescent COVID-19 samples. PBMCs, B-cell-depleted T cells, or T cells provided the cDNA or gDNA that made up the material.

Here immunoSEQ multiplex PCR was the method, and the copy in TCRdb shows in-frame clones only, minus some. The sample shows a few hundred thousand clones, approximately 87% of them seen only once. Germline CDR1 is SGDLS and CDR2 is YYNGEE. The CDR3 has 16 residues. V gave up 0 bases and J gave up 2 bases; unmatched junction bases: 4. The specimen sequenced was peripheral blood. V gene TRBV9 combines with J gene TRBJ2-3, with 9 bases lining up with TRBD2. This TCR was sampled from a woman between 50 and 59 years old with acute or convalescent COVID-19. CDR3 nucleotides: TGTGCCAGCAGCGTAGGGAGCGGGGGGTACACAGATACGCAGTATTTT. It codes for CASSVGSGGYTDTQYF.